Below are 28 T cell receptor beta chains sequenced from a single sample in a study of human T cells and chemical hapten exposure. Time point of the sample: patch test 1, 2 weeks after DPC sensitization. Specified treatment: therapeutic diphenylcyclopropenone sensitization with weekly scalp DPC. Using its own MiXCR run on the RACE reads, TCRdb lists one record per CDR3 protein. This sample has around 75,000 distinct CDR3 sequences, with around 11% found just once. The sequencing used whole blood, collected in connection with sensitization to the hapten diphenylcyclopropenone (DPC). The receptors stem from an older woman with alopecia areata. Some clones in this sample may be carry-over from other donors' samples.

This clonotype occurred a few times. The genes are TRBV5-3 and TRBJ1-2; no firm D call. Being an ORF, TRBV5-3 has a function that is uncertain. The CDR3 consists of 13 residues. V lost 4 bases, J lost 4 bases, and 11 bases lay in between. CDR3 bases: TGTGCCAGAAGCCACCGGCGAGTCTATGGCTACACCTTC. This translates into CARSHRRVYGYTF.

At least ten counts were recorded for this clonotype. The J gene is TRBJ2-1, the V gene TRBV29-1; tentatively, D is TRBD2 (6 bases). V gave up 4 bases and J gave up 1 base, with 14 bases separating them. Germline V gene sequence: CDR1 SQVTM, CDR2 ANQGSEA. The CDR3 contains 15 residues. This CDR3 is CSVGVTGVSYNEQFF. The CDR3, as DNA: TGCAGCGTTGGGGTCACGGGGGTTTCCTACAATGAGCAGTTCTTC.

The V and J genes are TRBV12-3 or TRBV12-4 and TRBJ1-2; TRBD1 is a possible D gene (5 bases). V was trimmed by 3 bases and J by 6 bases, leaving 8 bases between them. The CDR3 is made up of 12 amino acids. The CDR3 is CASSFQGDGYTF. The CDR3, as DNA: TGTGCCAGCAGTTTTCAGGGCGATGGCTACACCTTC.

A few counts support this clonotype. The CDR3 DNA reads TGTGCCAGCAGCTTGGGAGGGTCCACTGAAGCTTTCTTT. Amino acids: CASSLGGSTEAFF. The rearrangement links TRBV5-6 to TRBJ1-1; D not resolved. V lost 0 bases and J 4 bases, leaving 7 bases between the germline ends. The germline V gene has CDR1 SGHDT and CDR2 YYEEEE. CDR3 size: 13 residues.

This clonotype appeared many times. The chain is built from TRBV3-1 and TRBJ2-5, with 10 positions matching TRBD2. V was pared by 3 bases and J by 4 bases, with 2 bases of the junction left unmatched. The CDR3 sequence is 14 residues long. CDR1 and CDR2 (germline): LGHDT, YNNKEL (reference sequence). The CDR3 reads CASSQGLARETQYF. The CDR3 bases are TGTGCCAGCAGCCAGGGACTAGCGAGAGAGACCCAGTACTTC.

The V call is TRBV3-1, the J call TRBJ1-2; no clear D gene. The V and J ends lost 2 bases and 2 bases respectively, with 9 bases between them. This CDR3 is 14 amino acids long. Germline V CDR1 and CDR2: LGHDT, YNNKEL (reference sequence). This chain's CDR3 is CASSQSYRNYGYTF. Written as DNA, the CDR3 is TGTGCCAGCAGCCAATCCTACCGAAACTATGGCTACACCTTC.

The chain joins TRBV29-1 to TRBJ1-2; no clear D gene. CDR3 size: 11 residues. Germline assignment: CDR1 SQVTM and CDR2 ANQGSEA. Trimming stripped 4 bases from V and 6 bases from J, with 9 bases between. As DNA, the CDR3 is TGCAGCGTTGGAGACCTAGATGGCTACACCTTC. Translating it yields CSVGDLDGYTF.

This clonotype was detected many times. The J gene is TRBJ1-2, the V gene TRBV11-2; D remains unclear. Germline-derived CDR1 and CDR2 are SGHAT and FQNNGV. The CDR3 covers 12 residues. Trimming removed 0 bases at V and 10 bases at J, with 9 bases between. Here the CDR3 DNA reads TGTGCCAGCAGCTTAGATGGTAGATACTACACCTTC. This codes for CASSLDGRYYTF.

The chain links TRBV5-1 to TRBJ1-5; D remains ambiguous. The V end lost 0 bases, the J end lost 5 bases, and 6 bases lay between the germline ends. This CDR3 has 13 amino acids. Germline values: CDR1 SGHRS, CDR2 YFSETQ. The CDR3 spells CASSLVGYQPQHF. The CDR3 region has the DNA TGCGCCAGCAGCTTGGTGGGGTATCAGCCCCAGCATTTT.

The chain recombines TRBV30 with TRBJ2-1; possible D gene TRBD2, 6 bases. V was clipped by 0 bases and J by 4 bases, with 22 bases between them. The CDR3 runs 18 residues. Germline V gene data show CDR1 as GTSNPN and CDR2 as SVGIG (reference sequence). The CDR3 DNA sequence: TGTGCCTGGAGTGTACTTAGGGACTTCCCACTTAATTACAATGAGCAGTTCTTC. Protein product: CAWSVLRDFPLNYNEQFF.

This clonotype was recorded a few times. The chain uses TRBV6-5 and TRBJ2-1; TRBD2 agrees at 10 bases. The ends lost 4 bases at V and 8 bases at J; junction bases unmatched: 8. CDR1 is MNHEY and CDR2 is SVGAGI in the germline V gene. CDR3 size: 15 residues. CDR3: CASSFQRGGLDEQFF. The CDR3 DNA reads as TGTGCCAGCAGTTTCCAGCGGGGGGGCCTCGATGAGCAGTTCTTC.

This clonotype turned up a few times. The rearrangement uses TRBV25-1 and TRBJ2-7; tentatively, D is TRBD1 (5 bases). Germline CDR1 reads MGHDK; CDR2 reads SYGVNS. The CDR3 length is 15 residues. With 4 bases removed from V and 0 bases from J, the gap between germline ends came to 13 bases. Here the CDR3 DNA reads TGTGCCAGCAGTGCTATGGCCGACAGCTCCTACGAGCAGTACTTC. Encoded protein: CASSAMADSSYEQYF.

The sample holds a few counts of this clonotype. The chain links TRBV4-1 to TRBJ2-1, with D perhaps being TRBD1 or TRBD2 (5 bases each). V lost 1 base to trimming and J lost 9 bases, with 13 bases between them. Germline values: CDR1 MGHRA, CDR2 YSYEKL. The CDR3 is 14 amino acids. CDR3: CASSQVNVGTEQFF. The CDR3 DNA reads as TGCGCCAGCAGCCAAGTTAATGTGGGGACTGAGCAGTTCTTC.

V and J are TRBV7-8 and TRBJ1-1, with TRBD1 as a possible D gene (6 bases). CDR3 length: 12 residues. Trimming shortened V by 5 bases and J by 7 bases, and 11 bases separated the two germline ends. CDR1 SGHVS and CDR2 FQNEAQ come from the germline V gene. The CDR3 is CASSRGGGEAFF. The CDR3 DNA reads TGTGCCAGCAGCCGTGGGGGCGGTGAAGCTTTCTTT.

The CDR3 region is CASSEAHDYEQYF. DNA of the CDR3: TGCGCCAGCAGTGAAGCACACGACTACGAGCAGTACTTC. The chain is built from TRBV10-1 and TRBJ2-7; no reliable D call. The CDR3 sequence is 13 residues long. Trimming left V 3 bases short and J 3 bases short, with 9 bases between. Per the germline V gene, CDR1 is WNHNN and CDR2 is SYGVQD (reference sequence).

Turning to this clonotype: The germline gene is not matched at one end of the junction; a read error may be the cause. V and J are TRBV5-1 and TRBJ2-3; 7 nucleotides line up with TRBD2. From germline, CDR1 is SGHRS and CDR2 YFSETQ. The CDR3 runs 15 residues. The CDR3 protein is CAGSPAGSSTDTQYF. The CDR3 nucleotides read TGCGCCGGCAGCCCAGCGGGGTCTAGCACAGATACGCAGTATTTT.

This clonotype was seen repeatedly, ten times or more. The V call is TRBV9, the J call TRBJ2-7; TRBD2 agrees at 13 bases. After removal of 3 bases from V and 2 bases from J, the junction contained 5 bases not matched to a gene. CDR1 is SGDLS, CDR2 YYNGEE, per germline. The CDR3 sequence is 16 residues long. For the CDR3, the DNA is TGTGCCAGCAGCGGCACCGGGACTAGCGGGACCTACGAGCAGTACTTC. Its protein is CASSGTGTSGTYEQYF.

There are many counts of this clonotype. V usage is TRBV5-1 and J usage is TRBJ2-3; 8 bases are a match to TRBD2. This CDR3 is 16 amino acids long. V shed 0 bases and J 6 bases; nucleotides not matched to a gene: 9. Germline V gene sequence: CDR1 SGHRS, CDR2 YFSETQ. The CDR3 region is CASSLVAGGLSDTQYF. In DNA, the CDR3 is TGCGCCAGCAGCTTGGTGGCGGGGGGCCTCTCGGATACGCAGTATTTT.

This clonotype was seen a few times. The V and J genes are TRBV4-1 and TRBJ2-5; no clear D gene. CDR3 length: 13 residues. Germline CDR1 reads MGHRA; CDR2 reads YSYEKL. With 4 bases removed from V and 5 bases from J, the gap between germline ends came to 11 bases. DNA of the CDR3: TGCGCCAGCAGCCTTTCCAGGTCGGAGACCCAGTACTTC. Translating it yields CASSLSRSETQYF.

This clonotype was detected ten times or more. This rearrangement joins TRBV27 to TRBJ1-1; 7 positions match TRBD1. Germline-derived CDR1 and CDR2 are MNHEY and SMNVEV (reference sequence). The CDR3 runs to 15 residues. The junction had 7 bases not matched to a gene; V was cut back by 5 bases and J by 1 base. This chain's CDR3 is CASSGYDRANTEAFF. The CDR3 coding sequence is TGTGCCAGCAGTGGGTACGACAGGGCGAACACTGAAGCTTTCTTT.

The V and J genes are TRBV15 and TRBJ1-2; 10 bases align to TRBD1. Looked up from germline, CDR1 is LNHNV and CDR2 is YYDKDF (reference sequence). J was trimmed by 4 bases and V by 3 bases; bases with no gene match: 8. This CDR3 comprises 16 residues. The DNA for the CDR3 is TGTGCCACCAGCAGGCGCCCAGGACAGGGGGGCTATGGCTACACCTTC. Its translation: CATSRRPGQGGYGYTF.

This clonotype was seen repeatedly, ten times or more. The chain couples TRBV7-6 to TRBJ2-5; a weak D match, TRBD1 (6 bases). V was pared by 5 bases and J by 2 bases, with 15 bases between. Per germline, CDR1 SGHVS and CDR2 FNYEAQ. This CDR3 has 15 residues. The CDR3 DNA reads TGTGCCAGCAGCAAACACTACAGGGAGCAAGAGACCCAGTACTTC. Translation: CASSKHYREQETQYF.

A word on this clonotype: A much larger clone is a single base away; this may be a read error. The rearrangement links TRBV12-3 or TRBV12-4 to TRBJ1-1, with D perhaps TRBD1 (6 bases). The CDR3 has 14 amino acids. CDR3 DNA sequence: TGTGCCAGCAGTCAACAGGGTACGAACACTAAAGCTTTCTTT. Translation gives CASSQQGTNTKAFF.

Only a few counts were recorded for this clonotype. V usage is TRBV10-3 and J usage is TRBJ2-5, with D maybe TRBD1 (5 bases). This CDR3 has 15 residues. The germline V and J ends were trimmed by 0 bases and 5 bases, with 13 bases remaining between them. Germline V lookup: CDR1 ENHRY, CDR2 SYGVKD. CDR3 in amino acids: CAISESRQGRETQYF. Written as DNA, the CDR3 is TGTGCCATCAGTGAGTCCCGGCAGGGTCGGGAGACCCAGTACTTC.

This clonotype was picked up many times. J is TRBJ2-3 and V is TRBV20-1; TRBD2 matches at 8 bases. Looked up from germline, CDR1 is DFQATT and CDR2 is SNEGSKA (reference sequence). The V and J ends lost 3 bases and 6 bases, in that order; junction bases with no gene match: 2. This CDR3 is 12 amino acids long. This chain's CDR3 is CSARGLVDTQYF. Written as DNA, the CDR3 is TGCAGTGCTAGGGGACTAGTGGATACGCAGTATTTT.

This clonotype was recorded many times. The chain links TRBV7-3 to TRBJ2-6; D unresolved. Germline V gene lookup returns CDR1 SGHTA and CDR2 FQGTGA. The germline V and J ends were trimmed by 0 bases and 2 bases, with 8 bases remaining between them. This CDR3 contains 16 residues. The CDR3, as DNA: TGTGCCAGCAGCTTAACGAGTCTTACTGGGGCCAACGTCCTGACTTTC. Its translation: CASSLTSLTGANVLTF.

This clonotype has more than one count but fewer than ten. The chain combines TRBV6-6 with TRBJ1-2; perhaps TRBD1 as D (6 bases). The CDR3 sequence is 13 residues long. CDR1 MNHNY and CDR2 SVGAGI come from the germline V gene (reference sequence). V lost 5 bases and J 4 bases, leaving 11 bases between the germline ends. CDR3 residues: CASSPDSTYGYTF. The DNA of the CDR3 is TGTGCCAGCAGTCCGGACAGTACCTATGGCTACACCTTC.

The table lists this clonotype with a few counts. V usage is TRBV30 and J usage is TRBJ2-5; the D gene is possibly TRBD1 (5 bases). V was clipped by 0 bases and J by 4 bases, with 9 bases between them. The CDR3 spans 13 residues. Per germline, CDR1 GTSNPN and CDR2 SVGIG (reference sequence). The chain's CDR3 is CAWSVLQGETQYF. CDR3 nucleotide sequence: TGTGCCTGGAGTGTACTCCAGGGAGAGACCCAGTACTTC.